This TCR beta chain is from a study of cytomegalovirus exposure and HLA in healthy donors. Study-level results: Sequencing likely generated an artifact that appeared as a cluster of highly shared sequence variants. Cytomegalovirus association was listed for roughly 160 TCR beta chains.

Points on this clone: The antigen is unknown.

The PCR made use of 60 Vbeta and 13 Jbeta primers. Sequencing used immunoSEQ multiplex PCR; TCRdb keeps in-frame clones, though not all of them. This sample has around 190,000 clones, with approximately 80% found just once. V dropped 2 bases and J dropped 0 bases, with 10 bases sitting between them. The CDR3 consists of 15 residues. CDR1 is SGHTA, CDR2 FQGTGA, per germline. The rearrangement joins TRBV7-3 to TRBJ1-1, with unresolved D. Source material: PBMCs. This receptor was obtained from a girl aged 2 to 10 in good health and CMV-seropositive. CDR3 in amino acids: CASSLSPGMNTEAFF. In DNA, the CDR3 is TGTGCCAGCAGCTTATCCCCGGGAATGAACACTGAAGCTTTCTTT.